Described below is a single T cell receptor (beta chain) sequence and its context. Repertoires were generated with immunoSEQ multiplex PCR, while TCRdb's copy carries only in-frame clones and drops some. Among 140,000 or so clones listed, about 87% were seen once. This sample was taken from a study of blood T cell repertoires in COVID-19. The overall study: Sites in the United States, Italy and Spain provided acute and convalescent COVID-19 samples. The cDNA or gDNA used as material had been derived from T cells, B-cell-depleted T cells, or PBMCs.

This CDR3 has 12 residues. Germline lookup yields CDR1 SGDLS and CDR2 YYNGEE. Trimming removed 3 bases from V and 6 bases from J; junction bases left unmatched: 2. This clonotype was obtained from a woman in her forties or fifties with acute or convalescent COVID-19. Sequenced material: peripheral blood. The chain uses TRBV9 and TRBJ2-7, with 8 bases matching TRBD1. The CDR3 nucleotides are TGTGCCAGCAGCGGGACAGGGATCGAGCAGTACTTC. This gives the protein CASSGTGIEQYF.